This passage covers 20 T cell receptor beta chains from one sample sequenced in a study of human T cells and chemical hapten exposure. Unfractionated whole blood yielded total RNA. From the 5' RACE reads, TCRdb called clonotypes with MiXCR, one entry per CDR3 protein. The sample has 65,000 to 95,000 distinct CDR3 sequences, about 8% seen once. These receptors all come from a male donor in good health.

This clonotype was found many times. The chain joins TRBV27 to TRBJ2-2; TRBD2 agrees at 7 bases. V shed 6 bases, J shed 6 bases, and the junction held 10 bases outside the gene matches. Per germline, CDR1 MNHEY and CDR2 SMNVEV (reference sequence). CDR3 length equals 15 residues. DNA of the CDR3: TGTGCCAGCAGCACCGTGGGGGGGGTGGCCGGGGAGCTGTTTTTT. Protein sequence: CASSTVGGVAGELFF.

This clonotype came up many times. This sequence joins TRBV6-5 and TRBJ2-5, with D possibly TRBD2 on 6 matching bases. V was pared by 6 bases and J by 1 base, with 9 bases between. The CDR3 totals 13 residues. Germline CDR1 reads MNHEY; CDR2 reads SVGAGI. CDR3 in DNA: TGTGCCAGCAGGCTAGCGAGCCAAGAGACCCAGTACTTC. As protein: CASRLASQETQYF.

The J gene is TRBJ2-4, the V gene TRBV20-1; D is unclear. CDR1 and CDR2 (germline): DFQATT, SNEGSKA (reference sequence). V shed 5 bases and J shed 0 bases, with 8 bases lying between them. This CDR3 comprises 13 residues. CDR3 DNA sequence: TGCAGTGCTGTGGAAATAGCCAAAAACATTCAGTACTTC. Translation gives CSAVEIAKNIQYF.

This clonotype was seen a few times. This chain joins TRBV9 and TRBJ2-7; 8 bases are a match to TRBD2. Germline V gene sequence: CDR1 SGDLS, CDR2 YYNGEE. The CDR3 totals 12 residues. V dropped 3 bases and J dropped 6; count of bases not matched to a gene: 2. In DNA form, the CDR3 reads TGTGCCAGCAGCGACGGGGGGGGCGAGCAGTACTTC. Its translation: CASSDGGGEQYF.

This clonotype showed up just a few times. The rearrangement links TRBV29-1 to TRBJ1-2, with unresolved D. Germline CDR1 SQVTM, CDR2 ANQGSEA. There are 11 residues in the CDR3. V lost 7 bases to trimming and J lost 7 bases, with 13 bases between them. The chain's CDR3 is CSAGSRSGYTF. The CDR3 nucleotides read TGCAGCGCTGGCTCGCGGAGTGGCTACACCTTC.

The sample holds a few counts of this clonotype. The rearrangement uses TRBV18 and TRBJ1-2, with D uncertain. The germline V gene has CDR1 KGHSH and CDR2 LQKENI. With 2 bases removed from V and 5 bases from J, the gap between germline ends came to 15 bases. The CDR3 has 15 residues. The CDR3 coding sequence is TGTGCCAGCTCACCAACGGACGGGGAAACTTATGGCTACACCTTC. Its protein product is CASSPTDGETYGYTF.

This clonotype was recorded a few times. The rearrangement links TRBV20-1 to TRBJ2-7, with 12 bases aligning to TRBD2. The CDR3 extends over 14 amino acids. Germline loops: CDR1 DFQATT, CDR2 SNEGSKA (reference sequence). After removal of 5 bases from V and 5 bases from J, the junction contained 7 bases not matched to a gene. The CDR3 region has the DNA TGCAGTGCTCACCTAGCGGGGGGGCTAGACGAGCAGTACTTC. This translates into CSAHLAGGLDEQYF.

The table lists this clonotype with a few counts. The rearrangement joins TRBV12-3 or TRBV12-4 to TRBJ2-3; 11 bases match TRBD1. This CDR3 is 15 amino acids long. The V gene end was trimmed by 6 bases and the J gene end by 5 bases; junction bases not matched to a gene: 7. The CDR3 spells CASRPGTGGRDTQYF. The CDR3 DNA is TGTGCCAGCAGGCCAGGGACAGGGGGTAGAGATACGCAGTATTTT.

The chain has TRBV12-3 or TRBV12-4 and TRBJ2-1; the D gene is possibly TRBD1 (6 bases). The CDR3 totals 13 residues. Trimming took 5 bases from V and 5 from J, leaving 10 bases between them. CDR3: CASSTRTDNEQFF. The CDR3 DNA reads as TGTGCCAGCAGTACCCGGACAGACAATGAGCAGTTCTTC.

This clonotype has at least ten counts. The chain uses TRBV7-2 and TRBJ2-6; D not certain. The V and J ends lost 6 bases and 0 bases respectively, with 6 bases between them. CDR3 size: 14 residues. Germline values: CDR1 SGHTA, CDR2 FQGNSA. The CDR3 sequence: CASSPFSGANVLTF. The CDR3 DNA follows: TGTGCCAGCAGTCCGTTCTCTGGGGCCAACGTCCTGACTTTC. Looking up the rest from reference TRBV7-2 and TRBJ2-6 gives the full variable domain: GAGVSQSPSNKVTEKGKDVELRCDPISGHTALYWYRQSLGQGLEFLIYFQGNSAPDKSGLPSDRFSAERTGGSVSTLTIQRTQQEDSAVYLCASSPFSGANVLTFGAGSRLTVL.

This clonotype showed up just a few times. V usage is TRBV10-3 and J usage is TRBJ2-2; possible D gene TRBD2, 6 bases. This CDR3 is 17 amino acids long. The V end was cut by 0 bases, the J end by 1 base, with 12 bases between. The germline V gene encodes CDR1 ENHRY and CDR2 SYGVKD. CDR3 amino acids: CAISESGGARNTGELFF. The CDR3 coding sequence is TGTGCCATCAGTGAGTCGGGAGGAGCCCGGAACACCGGGGAGCTGTTTTTT.

This clonotype was observed a few times. The rearrangement joins TRBV5-4 to TRBJ2-5, with 8 bases aligning to TRBD1. CDR3 length: 13 amino acids. Germline V CDR1 and CDR2: SGHNT, YYREEE (reference sequence). With V trimmed by 5 bases and J by 6 bases, 6 bases remained unmatched. CDR3 sequence (DNA): TGTGCCAGCAGTACCGACAGGGGCCAGACCCAGTACTTC. It translates to CASSTDRGQTQYF.

This clonotype was seen a handful of times. This chain connects TRBV6-1 to TRBJ1-5; D unclear. The germline CDR1 and CDR2 sequences are MNHNS and SASEGT. The V end lost 8 bases, the J end lost 7 bases, and 15 bases lay between the germline ends. This CDR3 spans 13 amino acids. CDR3 amino acids: CASRSRSQQPQHF. CDR3 DNA: TGTGCCAGCCGTTCCCGTTCGCAACAGCCCCAGCATTTT.

This clonotype was recorded at least ten times. The chain recombines TRBV27 with TRBJ2-6, with a weak D call TRBD2 (6 bases). V was pared by 5 bases and J by 0 bases, with 17 bases between. The CDR3 extends over 18 amino acids. The germline V gene has CDR1 MNHEY and CDR2 SMNVEV (reference sequence). CDR3 amino acids: CASSPLRRGLSGANVLTF. CDR3 sequence (DNA): TGTGCCAGCAGTCCCTTAAGGAGGGGCCTCTCTGGGGCCAACGTCCTGACTTTC.

The chain links TRBV29-1 to TRBJ2-1; D possibly uses TRBD1 or TRBD2 (5 bases each). Germline V gene lookup returns CDR1 SQVTM and CDR2 ANQGSEA. V was clipped by 0 bases and J by 6 bases, with 18 bases between them. This CDR3 has 16 residues. The chain's CDR3 is CSVEDLRGKRSNEQFF. The CDR3 nucleotides are TGCAGCGTTGAAGATCTGAGGGGCAAGCGGAGCAATGAGCAGTTCTTC.

This clonotype occurred a few times. This chain uses TRBV11-1 with TRBJ2-1, with TRBD1 matching over 8 bases. Trimming cost V 5 bases and J 2 bases; bases outside gene matches: 5. The CDR3 spans 15 residues. Germline CDR1 is SGHAT and CDR2 is FQDESV (reference sequence). The DNA of the CDR3 is TGTGCCAGCAGCCTAGGACAGGGAGCCTACAATGAGCAGTTCTTC. The encoded protein is CASSLGQGAYNEQFF.

This clonotype has a count of ten or more. The chain couples TRBV6-1 to TRBJ2-1; 9 bases agree with TRBD2. CDR1 and CDR2 from the germline V gene are MNHNS and SASEGT. V was pared by 7 bases and J by 8 bases, with 12 bases of the junction left unmatched. The CDR3 is made up of 15 amino acids. The CDR3 DNA is TGTGCCAGCACCCCTACTAGCGGGTCGGTTGATGAGCAGTTCTTC. Residues: CASTPTSGSVDEQFF.

This clonotype was detected ten times or more. The chain uses TRBV2 and TRBJ2-3; 9 bases line up with TRBD1. This CDR3 region has 14 residues. V trimming: 5 bases; J trimming: 3 bases; junction bases outside the gene matches: 3. The V gene's germline CDR1 is SNHLY and CDR2 FYNNEI. For the CDR3, the DNA is TGTGCCAGCAGTAGAGGGACAGGGACAGATACGCAGTATTTT. Its translation is CASSRGTGTDTQYF.

The chain uses TRBV6-2 or TRBV6-3 and TRBJ2-2, with 7 bases fitting TRBD1. The CDR3 sequence is 13 residues long. Germline trimming cut 7 bases from V and 1 base from J; bases unmatched to any gene: 0. Germline CDR1 and CDR2: MNHEY and SVGEGT. The CDR3 DNA follows: TGTGCCAGCAACAGGGGGAACACCGGGGAGCTGTTTTTT. Its translation is CASNRGNTGELFF.

The chain is built from TRBV4-3 and TRBJ1-2; D might be TRBD1 (6 bases). V gave up 4 bases and J gave up 6 bases, with 18 bases separating them. In germline, CDR1 is LGHNA, CDR2 YSLEER. This CDR3 is built from 15 residues. The CDR3 is CASSPETGQGNGYTF. Written as DNA, the CDR3 is TGCGCCAGCAGCCCAGAAACGGGACAAGGCAATGGCTACACCTTC.